One and the same sample provided the 8 T cell receptor beta chains below, sequenced in a study of regulatory T cells in long-lasting Graves disease. In building TCR beta libraries, iRepertoire HTBI primers were used together with Arm-PCR of CDR3 regions. TCRdb used MiXCR to reprocess the multiplex PCR reads, holding one entry per CDR3 protein. The table shows 450,000 to 700,000 distinct CDR3 sequences, with roughly 13% occurring only once. Time point defined: newly diagnosed GD, antithyroid drugs for less than 3 months. PBMC-derived RNA was used for the TCR library. The same data also contributed to another study, on T cells in Graves' hyperthyroidism and ophthalmopathy.

The sequenced sample was peripheral blood mononuclear cells (PBMCs), obtained at new diagnosis, from a patient treated with antithyroid drugs. These receptors all stem from a man under 40 with Graves disease.

This clonotype showed up many times. The chain couples TRBV10-1 to TRBJ2-3; D gene ambiguous. The V end lost 0 bases, the J end lost 5 bases, and 6 bases lay between the germline ends. The germline V gene encodes CDR1 WNHNN and CDR2 SYGVQD (reference sequence). CDR3 length: 13 residues. The CDR3 here is CASSESGQDTQYF. The CDR3 DNA reads as TGCGCCAGCAGTGAGTCAGGGCAAGATACGCAGTATTTT.

The sample holds a few counts of this clonotype. A read error may produce the germline difference seen at one junction end. The rearrangement joins TRBV3-1 to TRBJ1-1; D is undetermined. Per the germline V gene, CDR1 is LGHDT and CDR2 is YNNKEL (reference sequence). The CDR3 is made up of 14 amino acids. The CDR3 here is CASSHLLMNTETFF. In DNA, the CDR3 is TGTGCCAGCAGCCACCTTTTGATGAACACTGAAACTTTCTTT.

This clonotype was counted between two and nine times. CDR3 residues: CASSIFLSSYNEQFF. Here the CDR3 DNA reads TGTGCCAGTAGTATATTCCTAAGCTCCTACAATGAGCAGTTCTTC. The J gene is TRBJ2-1, the V gene TRBV19; D gene ambiguous. V shed 2 bases and J shed 0 bases, with 8 bases lying between them. The CDR3 extends over 15 amino acids. Germline V gene data show CDR1 as LNHDA and CDR2 as SQIVND (reference sequence).

This clonotype was found many times. The chain is built from TRBV28 and TRBJ2-7; TRBD1 might be the D (5 bases). Trimming cost V 7 bases and J 6 bases, with 13 bases left between them. This CDR3 contains 12 residues. Germline CDR1 and CDR2: MDHEN and SYDVKM. CDR3 region: CASTNNRPEQYF. CDR3 coding DNA: TGTGCCAGCACGAATAACAGGCCCGAGCAGTACTTC. Variable domain in full (rest from reference TRBV28 and TRBJ2-7): DVKVTQSSRYLVKRTGEKVFLECVQDMDHENMFWYRQDPGLGLRLIYFSYDVKMKEKGDIPEGYSVSREKKERFSLILESASTNQTSMYLCASTNNRPEQYFGPGTRLTVT.

This clonotype appeared many times. The chain has TRBV2 and TRBJ2-3, with D possibly being TRBD1 (6 bases). Trimming removed 3 bases from V and 0 bases from J, with 10 bases in between. The CDR3 spans 15 residues. Germline CDR1 is SNHLY and CDR2 is FYNNEI. The CDR3 is CASSETGASTDTQYF. The CDR3 DNA is TGTGCCAGCAGTGAGACAGGAGCTAGCACAGATACGCAGTATTTT.

This chain links TRBV5-1 with TRBJ1-1; D gene unclear. The V and J ends lost 0 bases and 7 bases respectively, with 7 bases between them. Per germline, CDR1 SGHRS and CDR2 YFSETQ. The CDR3 is 12 residues long. The CDR3 is CASSLAGYEAFF. The CDR3 nucleotides read TGCGCCAGCAGCTTGGCCGGCTATGAAGCTTTCTTT.

This clonotype has ten or more counts. This chain connects TRBV2 to TRBJ2-5, with D possibly being TRBD1 (5 bases). V shed 5 bases and J shed 5 bases, with 15 bases lying between them. This CDR3 is built from 14 residues. CDR1 is SNHLY and CDR2 is FYNNEI in the germline V gene. The CDR3 sequence is CASSSTSAGETQYF. In DNA, the CDR3 is TGTGCCAGCAGTTCTACCTCGGCAGGGGAGACCCAGTACTTC. The variable domain in full, with the rest retrieved from reference TRBV2 and TRBJ2-5, is EPEVTQTPSHQVTQMGQEVILRCVPISNHLYFYWYRQILGQKVEFLVSFYNNEISEKSEIFDDQFSVERPDGSNFTLKIRSTKLEDSAMYFCASSSTSAGETQYFGPGTRLLVL.

There are many counts of this clonotype. The V and J genes are TRBV12-3 or TRBV12-4 and TRBJ1-2; D call uncertain. The CDR3 sequence is 13 residues long. Trimming pared 6 bases from V and 8 bases from J, leaving 16 bases between. CDR3 protein: CASSSSLEAGYTF. The DNA for the CDR3 is TGTGCCAGCAGCTCCTCCCTCGAAGCCGGCTACACCTTC.